This section outlines one T cell receptor (beta chain) sequence together with its context. The data are from a study of monozygotic twins with inflammatory bowel disease. The CDR3 totals 13 residues. Reanalyzing the 5' RACE reads, TCRdb keeps one entry per CDR3 protein, without DNA. Its clone listing holds about 210,000 distinct CDR3 sequences. The receptor's source is a human donor with ulcerative colitis or Crohn's disease, or a healthy co-twin of an affected twin (not recorded which). The chain carries TRBV12-3 or TRBV12-4 and TRBJ2-4. The material sequenced was blood. Here the CDR3 reads CASSGKQKNIQYF.